This record concerns one TCR beta chain sequence. This sample stems from a study of blood T cell repertoires in COVID-19. Looking at the study overall: Sites in the United States, Italy and Spain provided acute and convalescent COVID-19 samples. PBMCs, B-cell-depleted T cells, or T cells were the source of the cDNA or gDNA that made up the material.

V gave up 1 base and J gave up 3 bases; unmatched junction bases: 3. Germline values: CDR1 KGHDR, CDR2 SFDVKD. This CDR3 has 15 residues. Original processing methods: Estimation of nucleated cell counts relied on the amplification of reference gene primers. The repertoire was sequenced with immunoSEQ multiplex PCR; TCRdb's copy has only in-frame clones and lacks some. The DNA gave D and trimming, while V, J and clone size come from that table. This sample has roughly 150,000 clones, with roughly four fifths found just once. This clonotype was sampled from a woman aged 80 or older with acute or convalescent COVID-19. Material: peripheral blood. The chain links TRBV24-1 to TRBJ2-5, with 8 bases fitting TRBD2. CDR3 nucleotides: TGTGCCACCAGTGATTTTTCGGGAGGGGAAGAGACCCAGTACTTC. This encodes CATSDFSGGEETQYF.